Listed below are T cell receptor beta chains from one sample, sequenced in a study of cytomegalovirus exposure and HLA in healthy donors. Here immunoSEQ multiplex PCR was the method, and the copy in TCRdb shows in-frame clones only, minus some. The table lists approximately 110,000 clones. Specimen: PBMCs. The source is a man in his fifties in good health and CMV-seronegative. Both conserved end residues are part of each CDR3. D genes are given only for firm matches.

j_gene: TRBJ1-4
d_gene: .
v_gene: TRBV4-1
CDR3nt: TGCGCCAGCAGCCAAAGACAGGCAACTAATGAAAAACTGTTTTTT
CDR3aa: CASSQRQATNEKLFF

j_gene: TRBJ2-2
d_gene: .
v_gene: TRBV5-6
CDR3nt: TGTGCCAGCAGCTTCTGGGACGCGGGGAGCACCGGGGAGCTGTTTTTT
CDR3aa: CASSFWDAGSTGELFF

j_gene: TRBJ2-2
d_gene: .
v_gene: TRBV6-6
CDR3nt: TGTGCCGAGAGGGGGAGTGCCGGGGAGCTGTTTTTT
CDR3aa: CAERGSAGELFF

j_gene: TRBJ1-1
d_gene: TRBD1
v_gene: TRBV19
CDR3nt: TGTGCCAGTAGTATTTGGACAGGGGGCAGGAACACTGAAGCTTTCTTT
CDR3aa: CASSIWTGGRNTEAFF

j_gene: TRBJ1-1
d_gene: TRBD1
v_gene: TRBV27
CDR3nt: TGTGCCAGCACCTCAAGGACAGGGGATGCTGAAGCTTTCTTT
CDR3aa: CASTSRTGDAEAFF

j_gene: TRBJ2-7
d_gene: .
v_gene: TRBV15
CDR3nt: TGTGCCACCAGCAGAGGGCCTTACGAGCAGTACTTC
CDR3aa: CATSRGPYEQYF

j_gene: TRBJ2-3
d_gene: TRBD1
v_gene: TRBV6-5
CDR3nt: TGTGCCAGCAGTAAGACAGGGGCGGGTGATGATACGCAGTATTTT
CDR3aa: CASSKTGAGDDTQYF

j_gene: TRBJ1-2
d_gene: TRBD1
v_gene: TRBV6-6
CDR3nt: TGTGCCAGCAGTTACTCATCAGGGGGCAACGGCTATGGCTACACCTTC
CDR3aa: CASSYSSGGNGYGYTF

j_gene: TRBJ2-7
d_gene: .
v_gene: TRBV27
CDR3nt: TGTGCCAGCCAGCGGGCAGGATTTTGGGAGCAGTACTTC
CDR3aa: CASQRAGFWEQYF

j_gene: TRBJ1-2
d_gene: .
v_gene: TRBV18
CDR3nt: TGTGCCAGCTCACCCGAAAGGGGCTATGGCTACACCTTC
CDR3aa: CASSPERGYGYTF

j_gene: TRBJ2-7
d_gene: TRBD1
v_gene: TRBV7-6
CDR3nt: TGTGCCAGCAGCTTAAACGAAAGGACAGGGAGATACGAGCAGTACTTC
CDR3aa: CASSLNERTGRYEQYF

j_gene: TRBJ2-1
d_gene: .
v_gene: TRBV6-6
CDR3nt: TGTGCCATCAGCCGGGGGACCTCCGACAATGAGCAGTTCTTC
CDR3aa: CAISRGTSDNEQFF

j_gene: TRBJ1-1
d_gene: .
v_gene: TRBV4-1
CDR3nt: TGCGCCAGCAGCCTCGAGGACAGCCTGAACACTGAAGCTTTCTTT
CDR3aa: CASSLEDSLNTEAFF

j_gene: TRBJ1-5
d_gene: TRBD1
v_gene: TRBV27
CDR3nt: TGTGCCAGCAGTCAATGGAAAGGACAGGAGAATCAGCCCCAGCATTTT
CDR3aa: CASSQWKGQENQPQHF

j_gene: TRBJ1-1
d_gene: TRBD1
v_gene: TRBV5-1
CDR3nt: TGCGCCAGCAGCAAGGACAGGGCGAACACTGAAGCTTTCTTT
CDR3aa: CASSKDRANTEAFF

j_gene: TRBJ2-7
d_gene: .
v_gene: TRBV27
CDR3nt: TGTGCCAGCAGTGTCCTGGGGCGGGGTACCTACGAGCAGTACTTC
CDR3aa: CASSVLGRGTYEQYF

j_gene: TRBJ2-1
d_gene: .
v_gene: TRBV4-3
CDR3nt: TGCGCCAGCAGCCAAGATGGGTGGGAGAGTGAGCAGTTCTTC
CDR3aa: CASSQDGWESEQFF

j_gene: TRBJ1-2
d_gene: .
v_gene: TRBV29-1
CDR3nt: TGCAGCGTGATGGAGTTCCGCGCCGACGATTACTATGGCTACACCTTC
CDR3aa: CSVMEFRADDYYGYTF

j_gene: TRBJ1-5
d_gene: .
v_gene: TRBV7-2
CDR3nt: TGTGCCAGCAGCTTAGCTACCGTTGGGGGGCAGCCCCAGCATTTT
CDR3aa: CASSLATVGGQPQHF

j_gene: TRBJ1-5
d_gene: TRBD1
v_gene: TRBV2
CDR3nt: TGTGCCAGCAGTGTCAACAGGGGGCAAGTCAATCAGCCCCAGCATTTT
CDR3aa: CASSVNRGQVNQPQHF

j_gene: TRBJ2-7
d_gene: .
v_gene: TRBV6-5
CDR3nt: TGTGCCAGCAGCCCCCCGGGTCGAATCGAGCAGTACTTC
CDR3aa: CASSPPGRIEQYF

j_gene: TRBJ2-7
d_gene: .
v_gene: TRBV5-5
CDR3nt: TGTGCCAGCAGCTCGACTAGCTCCTACGAGCAGTACTTC
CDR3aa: CASSSTSSYEQYF

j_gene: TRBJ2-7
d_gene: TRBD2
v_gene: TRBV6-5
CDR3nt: TGTGCCAGCAGTTACATGGGACTAGCGGGAAGGCAGTACTTC
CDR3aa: CASSYMGLAGRQYF

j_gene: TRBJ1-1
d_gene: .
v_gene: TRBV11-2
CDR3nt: TGTGCCAGCAGCCAAAACCGGGACTGG
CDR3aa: CASSQNRDW

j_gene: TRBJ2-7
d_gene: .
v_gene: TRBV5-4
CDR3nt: TGTGCCAGCAGCCCTGACAGGTTCTACGAGCAGTACTTC
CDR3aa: CASSPDRFYEQYF

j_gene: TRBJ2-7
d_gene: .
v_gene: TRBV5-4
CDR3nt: TGTGCCAGCAGCTTGTCGAAGTACCACGAGCAGTACTTC
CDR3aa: CASSLSKYHEQYF

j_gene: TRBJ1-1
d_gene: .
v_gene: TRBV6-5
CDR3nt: TGTGCCAGCAGTTACTCGATATCAGCTAGTGAAGCTTTCTTT
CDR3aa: CASSYSISASEAFF

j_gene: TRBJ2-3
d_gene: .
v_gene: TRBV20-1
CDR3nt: TGCAGTGCTTCTATGGCAGATACGCAGTATTTT
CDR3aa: CSASMADTQYF

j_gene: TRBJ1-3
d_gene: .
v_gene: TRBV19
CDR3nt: TGTGCCAGTAGTCCCCGCGGGGCGGCTTCTGGAAACACCATATATTTT
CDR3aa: CASSPRGAASGNTIYF

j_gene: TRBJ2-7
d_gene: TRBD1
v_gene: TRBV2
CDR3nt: TGTGCCAGCAGGAATGAACAGGGGAAATCCTACGAGCAGTACTTC
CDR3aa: CASRNEQGKSYEQYF

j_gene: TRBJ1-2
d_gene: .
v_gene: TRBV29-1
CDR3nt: TGCAGCGTTGAGGGCGGGGGCAACTATGGCTACACCTTC
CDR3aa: CSVEGGGNYGYTF

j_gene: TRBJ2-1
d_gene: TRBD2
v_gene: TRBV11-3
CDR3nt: TGTGCCAGCAGCCCTTTACTAGCGGGAGGTTACAATGAGCAGTTCTTC
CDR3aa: CASSPLLAGGYNEQFF

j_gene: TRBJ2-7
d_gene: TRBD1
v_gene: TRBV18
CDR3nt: TGTGCCAGCTCACCGGGGACAGGGAGCTACGAGCAGTACTTC
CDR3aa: CASSPGTGSYEQYF

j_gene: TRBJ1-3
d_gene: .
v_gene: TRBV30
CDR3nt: TGTGCCTGGGTCGGTAGCTCTGGAAACACCATATATTTT
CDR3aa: CAWVGSSGNTIYF

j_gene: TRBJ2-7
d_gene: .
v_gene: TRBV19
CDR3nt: TGTGCCAGTAGTATAGCCGGGGTTGCCTACGAGCAGTACTTC
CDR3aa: CASSIAGVAYEQYF

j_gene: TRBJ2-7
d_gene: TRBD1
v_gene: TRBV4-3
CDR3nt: TGCGCCAGCAGCCCCCAGACAGGGGTCGAGCAGTACTTC
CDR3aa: CASSPQTGVEQYF

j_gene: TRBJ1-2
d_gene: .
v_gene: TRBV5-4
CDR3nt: TGTGCCAGCAGCTTGACTCAGGGGAACTATGGCTACACCTTC
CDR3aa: CASSLTQGNYGYTF

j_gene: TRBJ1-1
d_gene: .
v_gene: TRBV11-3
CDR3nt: TGTGCCAGCAGCTTAGGCCCGGGTGGCGGGACTGAAGCTTTCTTT
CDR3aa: CASSLGPGGGTEAFF

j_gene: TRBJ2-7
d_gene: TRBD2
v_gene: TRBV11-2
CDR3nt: TGTGCCAGCAGCTTAACTTTCGTGACTAGCGGGAGTCCATACGAGCAGTACTTC
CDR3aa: CASSLTFVTSGSPYEQYF

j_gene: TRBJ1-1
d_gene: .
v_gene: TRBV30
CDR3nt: TGTGCCTGGAGCTCAGGGGCGTCAGCTTTCTTT
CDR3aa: CAWSSGASAFF

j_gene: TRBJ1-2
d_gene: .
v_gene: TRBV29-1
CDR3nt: TGCAGCGTTGAATCCCAGGGCACCTATGGCTACACCTTC
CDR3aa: CSVESQGTYGYTF

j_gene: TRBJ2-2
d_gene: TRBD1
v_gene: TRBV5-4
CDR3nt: TGTGCCAGCAGCTTGGACGCGACAGGGGGCTACGGGGAGCTGTTTTTT
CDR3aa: CASSLDATGGYGELFF

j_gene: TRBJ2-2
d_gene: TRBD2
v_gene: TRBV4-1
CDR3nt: TGCGCCAGCAGCCAAGAGGCACTAGCGGGGGGCAACACCGGGGAGCTGTTTTTT
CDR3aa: CASSQEALAGGNTGELFF

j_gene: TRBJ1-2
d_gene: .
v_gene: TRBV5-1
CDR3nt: TGCGCCAGCAGCTTGCAGGCAGGTCTTCGACAGTGGGGCTACACCTTC
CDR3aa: CASSLQAGLRQWGYTF

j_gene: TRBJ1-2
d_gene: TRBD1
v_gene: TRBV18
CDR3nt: TGTGCCAGCTCACCCCCCGCGACAGGGACTAACTATGGCTACACCTTC
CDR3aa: CASSPPATGTNYGYTF